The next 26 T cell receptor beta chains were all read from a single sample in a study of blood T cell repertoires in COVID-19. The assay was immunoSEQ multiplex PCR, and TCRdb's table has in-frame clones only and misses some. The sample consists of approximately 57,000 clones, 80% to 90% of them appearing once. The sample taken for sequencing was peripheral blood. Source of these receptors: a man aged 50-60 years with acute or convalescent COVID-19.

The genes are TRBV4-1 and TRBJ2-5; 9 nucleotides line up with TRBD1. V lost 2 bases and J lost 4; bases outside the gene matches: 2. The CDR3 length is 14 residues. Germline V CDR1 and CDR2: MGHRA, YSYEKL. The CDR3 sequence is CASSQRQGGETQYF. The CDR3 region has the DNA TGCGCCAGCAGCCAAAGACAGGGGGGAGAGACCCAGTACTTC.

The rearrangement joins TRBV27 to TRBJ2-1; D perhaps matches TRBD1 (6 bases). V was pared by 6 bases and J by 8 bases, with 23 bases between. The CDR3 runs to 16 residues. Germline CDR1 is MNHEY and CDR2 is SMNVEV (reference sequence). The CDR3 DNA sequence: TGTGCCAGCAGCTATACTGGACAGCCCCCGTTAGATGAGCAGTTCTTC. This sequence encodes CASSYTGQPPLDEQFF.

The CDR3 loop is CASSLEQGYSGNTIYF. CDR3 coding DNA: TGTGCCAGCAGCCTTGAACAGGGGTACTCTGGAAACACCATATATTTT. The chain has TRBV28 and TRBJ1-3; the match to TRBD1 covers 7 bases. This CDR3 is 16 amino acids long. Unmatched junction bases numbered 8, after V lost 6 bases and J lost 0 bases. CDR1 and CDR2 from the germline V gene are MDHEN and SYDVKM.

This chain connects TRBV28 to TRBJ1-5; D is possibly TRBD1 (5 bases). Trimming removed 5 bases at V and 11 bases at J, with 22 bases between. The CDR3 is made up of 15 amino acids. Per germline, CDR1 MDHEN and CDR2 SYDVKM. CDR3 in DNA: TGTGCCAGCAGTGTGGATGGGGGGACCCCCTGGTCCCAGCATTTT. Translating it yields CASSVDGGTPWSQHF.

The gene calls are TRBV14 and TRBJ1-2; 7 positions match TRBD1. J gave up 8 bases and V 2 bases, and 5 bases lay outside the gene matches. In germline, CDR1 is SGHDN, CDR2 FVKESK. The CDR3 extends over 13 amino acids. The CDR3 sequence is CASSQRQGGGYTF. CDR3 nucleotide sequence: TGTGCCAGCAGCCAAAGACAGGGTGGAGGCTACACCTTC.

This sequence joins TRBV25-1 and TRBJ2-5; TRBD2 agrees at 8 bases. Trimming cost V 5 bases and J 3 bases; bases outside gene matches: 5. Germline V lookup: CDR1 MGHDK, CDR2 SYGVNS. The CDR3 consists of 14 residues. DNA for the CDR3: TGTGCCAGCAGTACCCCAGCGGGGGAAGAGACCCAGTACTTC. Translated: CASSTPAGEETQYF.

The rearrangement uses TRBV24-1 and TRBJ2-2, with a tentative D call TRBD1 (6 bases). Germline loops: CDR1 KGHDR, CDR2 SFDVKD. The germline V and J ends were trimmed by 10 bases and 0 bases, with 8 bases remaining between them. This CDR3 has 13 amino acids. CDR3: CATGASNTGELFF. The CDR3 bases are TGTGCCACGGGGGCCTCGAACACCGGGGAGCTGTTTTTT.

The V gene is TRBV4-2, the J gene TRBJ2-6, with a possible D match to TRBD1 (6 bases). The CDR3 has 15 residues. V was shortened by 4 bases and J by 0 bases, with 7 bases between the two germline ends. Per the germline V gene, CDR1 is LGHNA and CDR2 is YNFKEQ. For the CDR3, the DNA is TGTGCCAGCAGCCCGGACAGCTCTGGGGCCAACGTCCTGACTTTC. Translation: CASSPDSSGANVLTF.

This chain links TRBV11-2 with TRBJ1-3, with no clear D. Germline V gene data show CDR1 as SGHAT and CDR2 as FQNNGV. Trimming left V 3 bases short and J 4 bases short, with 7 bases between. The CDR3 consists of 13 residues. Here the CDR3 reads CASSFLQGNTIYF. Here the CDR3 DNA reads TGTGCCAGCAGCTTTCTACAGGGAAACACCATATATTTT.

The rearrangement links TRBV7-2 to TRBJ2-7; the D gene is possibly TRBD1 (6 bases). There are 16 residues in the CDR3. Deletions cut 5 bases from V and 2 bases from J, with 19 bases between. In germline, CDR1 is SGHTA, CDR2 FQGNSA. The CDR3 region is CASSLPLDRSTYEQYF. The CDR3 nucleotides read TGTGCCAGCAGCCTTCCCCTTGACAGGTCAACCTACGAGCAGTACTTC.

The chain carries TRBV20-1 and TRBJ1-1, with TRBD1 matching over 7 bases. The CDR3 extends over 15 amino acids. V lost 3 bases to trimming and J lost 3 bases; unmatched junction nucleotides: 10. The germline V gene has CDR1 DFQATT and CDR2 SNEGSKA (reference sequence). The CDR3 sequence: CSASSAPTGHTEAFF. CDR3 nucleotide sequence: TGCAGTGCTAGTTCTGCACCGACAGGGCACACTGAAGCTTTCTTT.

CDR3 nucleotides: TGTGCCACCAGCAGAGATCGAGGGATCGCTCAGCCCCAGCATTTT. This codes for CATSRDRGIAQPQHF. V and J are TRBV15 and TRBJ1-5; D unclear. Between the trimmed V and J ends, which lost 0 bases and 6 bases, there was a span of 12 bases. The CDR3 consists of 15 residues. The germline gives CDR1 LNHNV, CDR2 YYDKDF (reference sequence).

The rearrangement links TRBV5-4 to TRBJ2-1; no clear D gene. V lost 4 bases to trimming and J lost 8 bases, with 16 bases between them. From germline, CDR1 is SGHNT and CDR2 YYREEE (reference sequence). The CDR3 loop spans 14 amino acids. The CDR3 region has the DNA TGTGCCAGCAGCATACCCCCCCAGCGCGATGAGCAGTTCTTC. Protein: CASSIPPQRDEQFF. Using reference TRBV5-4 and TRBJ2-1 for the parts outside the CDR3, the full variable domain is ETGVTQSPTHLIKTRGQQVTLRCSSQSGHNTVSWYQQALGQGPQFIFQYYREEENGRGNFPPRFSGLQFPNYSSELNVNALELDDSALYLCASSIPPQRDEQFFGPGTRLTVL.

In DNA, the CDR3 is TGTGCCAGCAGGTCCGCCGGGGGTTCAGGAATGAACACTGAAGCTTTCTTT. Protein product: CASRSAGGSGMNTEAFF. This chain links TRBV27 with TRBJ1-1; a weak D match, TRBD1 (5 bases). CDR3 size: 17 residues. Germline lookup yields CDR1 MNHEY and CDR2 SMNVEV (reference sequence). Between the trimmed V and J ends, which lost 6 bases and 0 bases, there was a span of 20 bases.

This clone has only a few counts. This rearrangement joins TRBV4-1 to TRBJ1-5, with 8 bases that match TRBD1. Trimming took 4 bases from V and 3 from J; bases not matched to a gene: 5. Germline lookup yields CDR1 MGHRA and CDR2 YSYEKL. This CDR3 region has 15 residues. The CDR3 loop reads CASSPRQGSNQPQHF. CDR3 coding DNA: TGCGCCAGCAGCCCGAGACAGGGGTCCAATCAGCCCCAGCATTTT.

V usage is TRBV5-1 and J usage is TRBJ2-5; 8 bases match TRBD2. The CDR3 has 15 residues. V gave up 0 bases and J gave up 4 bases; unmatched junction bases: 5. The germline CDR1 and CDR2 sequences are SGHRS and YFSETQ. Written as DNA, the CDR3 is TGCGCCAGCAGCTTGGGGGGACTAGAGGGAGAGACCCAGTACTTC. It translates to CASSLGGLEGETQYF. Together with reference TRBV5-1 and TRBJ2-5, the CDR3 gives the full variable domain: KAGVTQTPRYLIKTRGQQVTLSCSPISGHRSVSWYQQTPGQGLQFLFEYFSETQRNKGNFPGRFSGRQFSNSRSEMNVSTLELGDSALYLCASSLGGLEGETQYFGPGTRLLVL.

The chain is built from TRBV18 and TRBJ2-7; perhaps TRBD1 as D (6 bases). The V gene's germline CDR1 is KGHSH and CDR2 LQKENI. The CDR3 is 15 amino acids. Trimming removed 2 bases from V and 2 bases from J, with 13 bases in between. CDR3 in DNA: TGTGCCAGCTCACCAAGGGGGACAATGGCCTACGAGCAGTACTTC. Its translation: CASSPRGTMAYEQYF.

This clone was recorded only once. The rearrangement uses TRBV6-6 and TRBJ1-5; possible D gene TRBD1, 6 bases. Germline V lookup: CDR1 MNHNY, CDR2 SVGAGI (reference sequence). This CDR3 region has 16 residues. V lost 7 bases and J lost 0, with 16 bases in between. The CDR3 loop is CASNRRDKHSNQPQHF. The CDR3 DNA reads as TGTGCCAGCAACCGCCGGGACAAACATAGCAATCAGCCCCAGCATTTT.

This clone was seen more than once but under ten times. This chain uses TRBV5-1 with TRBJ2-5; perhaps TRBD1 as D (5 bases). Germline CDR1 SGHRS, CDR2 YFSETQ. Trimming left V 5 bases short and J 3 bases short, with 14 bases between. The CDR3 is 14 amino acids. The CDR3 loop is CASRTGQVKETQYF. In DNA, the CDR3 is TGCGCCAGCAGAACTGGACAAGTAAAAGAGACCCAGTACTTC.

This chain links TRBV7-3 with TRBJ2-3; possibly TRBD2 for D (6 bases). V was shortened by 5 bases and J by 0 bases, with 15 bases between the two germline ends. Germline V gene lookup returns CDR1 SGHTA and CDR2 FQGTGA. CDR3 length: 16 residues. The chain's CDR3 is CASSPGVAESTDTQYF. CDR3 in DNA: TGTGCCAGCAGCCCGGGGGTAGCGGAAAGCACAGATACGCAGTATTTT.

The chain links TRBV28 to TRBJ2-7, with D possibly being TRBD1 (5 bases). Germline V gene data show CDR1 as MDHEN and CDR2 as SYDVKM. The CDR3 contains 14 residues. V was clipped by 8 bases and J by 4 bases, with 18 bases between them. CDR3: CASSVRQGRYEQYF. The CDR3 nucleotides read TGTGCCAGCTCGGTTCGGCAGGGTCGGTACGAGCAGTACTTC. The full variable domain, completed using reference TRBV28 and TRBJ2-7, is DVKVTQSSRYLVKRTGEKVFLECVQDMDHENMFWYRQDPGLGLRLIYFSYDVKMKEKGDIPEGYSVSREKKERFSLILESASTNQTSMYLCASSVRQGRYEQYFGPGTRLTVT.

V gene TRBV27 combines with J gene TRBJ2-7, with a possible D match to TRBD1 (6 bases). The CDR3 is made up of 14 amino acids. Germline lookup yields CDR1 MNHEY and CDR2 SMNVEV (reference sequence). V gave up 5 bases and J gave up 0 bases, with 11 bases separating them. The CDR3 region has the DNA TGTGCCAGCAGTGCCTCGACAGGCTCCTACGAGCAGTACTTC. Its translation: CASSASTGSYEQYF.

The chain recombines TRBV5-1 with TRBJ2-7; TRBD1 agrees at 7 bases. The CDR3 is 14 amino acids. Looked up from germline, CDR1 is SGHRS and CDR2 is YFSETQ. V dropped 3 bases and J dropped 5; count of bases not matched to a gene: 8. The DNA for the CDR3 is TGCGCCAGCAGCTCGGGACAGCCACAGCACGAGCAGTACTTC. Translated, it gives CASSSGQPQHEQYF. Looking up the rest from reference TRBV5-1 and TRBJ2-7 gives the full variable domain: KAGVTQTPRYLIKTRGQQVTLSCSPISGHRSVSWYQQTPGQGLQFLFEYFSETQRNKGNFPGRFSGRQFSNSRSEMNVSTLELGDSALYLCASSSGQPQHEQYFGPGTRLTVT.

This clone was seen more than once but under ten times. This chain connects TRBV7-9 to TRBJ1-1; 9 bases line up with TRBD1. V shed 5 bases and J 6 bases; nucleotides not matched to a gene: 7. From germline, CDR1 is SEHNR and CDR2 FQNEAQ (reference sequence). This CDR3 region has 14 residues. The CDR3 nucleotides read TGTGCCAGCAGCACAGGACAGGGGATCGCTGAAGCTTTCTTT. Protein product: CASSTGQGIAEAFF.

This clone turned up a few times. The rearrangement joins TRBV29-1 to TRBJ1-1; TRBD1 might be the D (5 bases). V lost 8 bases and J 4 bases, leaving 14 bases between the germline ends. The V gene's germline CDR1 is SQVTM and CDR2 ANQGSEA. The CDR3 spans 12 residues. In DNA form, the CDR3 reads TGCAGCACCTCAGGGTTGATCACTGAAGCTTTCTTT. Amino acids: CSTSGLITEAFF.

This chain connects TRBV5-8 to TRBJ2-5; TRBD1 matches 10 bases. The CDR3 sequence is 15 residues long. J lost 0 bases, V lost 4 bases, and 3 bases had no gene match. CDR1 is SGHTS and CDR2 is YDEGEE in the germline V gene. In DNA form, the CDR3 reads TGTGCCAGCAGCCTGGGACAGGGGTACCAAGAGACCCAGTACTTC. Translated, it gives CASSLGQGYQETQYF.